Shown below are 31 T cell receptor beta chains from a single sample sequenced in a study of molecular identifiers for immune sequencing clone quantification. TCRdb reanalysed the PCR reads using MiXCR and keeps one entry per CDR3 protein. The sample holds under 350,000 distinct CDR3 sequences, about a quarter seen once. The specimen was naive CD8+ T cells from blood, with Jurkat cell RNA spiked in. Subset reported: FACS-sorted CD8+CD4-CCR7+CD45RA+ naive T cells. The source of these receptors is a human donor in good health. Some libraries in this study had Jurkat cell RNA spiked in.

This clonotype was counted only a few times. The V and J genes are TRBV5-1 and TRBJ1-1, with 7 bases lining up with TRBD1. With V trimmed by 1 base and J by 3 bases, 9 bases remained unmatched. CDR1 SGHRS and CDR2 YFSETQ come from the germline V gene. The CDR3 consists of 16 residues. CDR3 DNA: TGCGCCAGCAGCTTGATAGGGGGCTGGGAGGACACTGAAGCTTTCTTT. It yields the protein CASSLIGGWEDTEAFF.

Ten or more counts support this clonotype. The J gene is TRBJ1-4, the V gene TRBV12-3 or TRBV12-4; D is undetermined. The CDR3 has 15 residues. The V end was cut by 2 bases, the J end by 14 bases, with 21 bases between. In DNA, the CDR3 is TGTGCCAGCAGTTTATTTAGGACGGCTGGAAATAAGCTGTTTTTT. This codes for CASSLFRTAGNKLFF.

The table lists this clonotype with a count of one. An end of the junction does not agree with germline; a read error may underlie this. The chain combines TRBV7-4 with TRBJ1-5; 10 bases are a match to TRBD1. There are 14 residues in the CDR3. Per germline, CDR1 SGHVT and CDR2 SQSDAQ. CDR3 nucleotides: TGTGCCTGCAGCTTAGGACAGGGGGACCAGCCCCAGCATTTT. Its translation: CACSLGQGDQPQHF.

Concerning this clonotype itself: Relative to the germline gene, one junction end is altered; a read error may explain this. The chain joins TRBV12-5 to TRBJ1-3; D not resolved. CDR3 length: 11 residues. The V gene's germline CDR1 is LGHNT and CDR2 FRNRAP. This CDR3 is CASGDGSTVYF. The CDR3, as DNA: TGTGCTAGTGGTGATGGAAGCACCGTATATTTT.

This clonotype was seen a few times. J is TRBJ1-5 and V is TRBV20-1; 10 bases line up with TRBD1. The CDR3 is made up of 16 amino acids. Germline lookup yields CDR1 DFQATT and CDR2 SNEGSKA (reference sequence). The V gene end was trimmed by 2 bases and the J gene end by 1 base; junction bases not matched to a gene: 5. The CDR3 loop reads CSARSGQGSSNQPQHF. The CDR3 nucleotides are TGCAGTGCTAGATCGGGACAGGGGTCGAGCAATCAGCCCCAGCATTTT.

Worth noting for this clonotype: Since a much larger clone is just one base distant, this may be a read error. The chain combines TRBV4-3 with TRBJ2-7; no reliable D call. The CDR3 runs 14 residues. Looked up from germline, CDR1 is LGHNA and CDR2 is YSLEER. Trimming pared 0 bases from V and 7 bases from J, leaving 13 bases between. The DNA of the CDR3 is TGCGCCAGCAGCCAAGATATTACGTTTCTGGAGCAGTACTTC. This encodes CASSQDITFLEQYF.

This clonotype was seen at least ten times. This CDR3 reads CASRAGTGAHEQYF. DNA of the CDR3: TGTGCCAGCAGAGCCGGGACAGGGGCCCACGAGCAGTACTTC. This sequence joins TRBV28 and TRBJ2-7; 10 bases agree with TRBD1. J gave up 5 bases and V 6 bases, and 7 bases lay outside the gene matches. CDR3 length: 14 amino acids. CDR1 and CDR2 from the germline V gene are MDHEN and SYDVKM.

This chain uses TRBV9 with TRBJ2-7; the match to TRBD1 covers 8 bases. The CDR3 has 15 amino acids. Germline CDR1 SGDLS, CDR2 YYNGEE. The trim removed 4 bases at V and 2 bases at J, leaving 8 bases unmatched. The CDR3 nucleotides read TGTGCCAGCAGCCTAACCGGGACAGGTCCCTACGAGCAGTACTTC. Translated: CASSLTGTGPYEQYF.

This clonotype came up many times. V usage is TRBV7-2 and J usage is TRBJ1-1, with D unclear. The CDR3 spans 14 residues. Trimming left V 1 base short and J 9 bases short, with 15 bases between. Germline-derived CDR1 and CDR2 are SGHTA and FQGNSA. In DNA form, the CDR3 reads TGTGCCAGCAGCTTAGATTCGAACCCGGTCCAAGCTTTCTTT. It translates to CASSLDSNPVQAFF.

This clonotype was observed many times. The CDR3 protein is CASSPSRAAEAFF. DNA of the CDR3: TGTGCCAGCAGTCCCTCAAGGGCGGCTGAAGCTTTCTTT. The chain couples TRBV27 to TRBJ1-1; unclear D gene. V was clipped by 5 bases and J by 6 bases, with 13 bases between them. CDR3 length: 13 amino acids. Germline V gene lookup returns CDR1 MNHEY and CDR2 SMNVEV (reference sequence).

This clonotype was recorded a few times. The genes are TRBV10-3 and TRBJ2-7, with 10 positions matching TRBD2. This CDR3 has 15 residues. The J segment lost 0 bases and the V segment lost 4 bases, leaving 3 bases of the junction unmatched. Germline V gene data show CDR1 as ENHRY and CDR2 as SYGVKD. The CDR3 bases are TGTGCCATCAGTGGTAGCGGGAGGTACTCCTACGAGCAGTACTTC. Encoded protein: CAISGSGRYSYEQYF.

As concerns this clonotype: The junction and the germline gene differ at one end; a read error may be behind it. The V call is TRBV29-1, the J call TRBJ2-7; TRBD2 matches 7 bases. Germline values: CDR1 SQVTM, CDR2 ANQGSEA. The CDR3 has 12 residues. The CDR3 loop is CSVELGSGRPGF. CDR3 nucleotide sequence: TGCAGCGTTGAACTTGGTAGCGGGCGGCCCGGCTTC.

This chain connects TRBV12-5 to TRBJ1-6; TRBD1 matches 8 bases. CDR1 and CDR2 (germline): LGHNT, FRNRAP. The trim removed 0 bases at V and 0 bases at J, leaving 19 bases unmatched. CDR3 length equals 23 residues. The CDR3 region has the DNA TGTGCTAGTGGTTTGGTAGGTCCCCGAGGAGGACAGGGCCGAAGCTCCTATAATTCACCCCTCCACTTT. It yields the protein CASGLVGPRGGQGRSSYNSPLHF.

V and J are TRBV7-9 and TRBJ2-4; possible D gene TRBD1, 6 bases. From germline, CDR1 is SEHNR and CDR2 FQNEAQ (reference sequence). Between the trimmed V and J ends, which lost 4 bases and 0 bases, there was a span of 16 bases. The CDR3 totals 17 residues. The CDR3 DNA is TGTGCCAGCAGCTGGGGAGAGACAGGACTAGCCAAAAACATTCAGTACTTC. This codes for CASSWGETGLAKNIQYF.

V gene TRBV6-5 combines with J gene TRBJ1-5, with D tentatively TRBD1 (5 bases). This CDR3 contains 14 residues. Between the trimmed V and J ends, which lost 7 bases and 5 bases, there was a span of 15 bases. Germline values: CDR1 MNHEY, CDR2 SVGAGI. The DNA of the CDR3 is TGTGCCAGCACCCAGGTGCAGGGAGATCAGCCCCAGCATTTT. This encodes CASTQVQGDQPQHF.

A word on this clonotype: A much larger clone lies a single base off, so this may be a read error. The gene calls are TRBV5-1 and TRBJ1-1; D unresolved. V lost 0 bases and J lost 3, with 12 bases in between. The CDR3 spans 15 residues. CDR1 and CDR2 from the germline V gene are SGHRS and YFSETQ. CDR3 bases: TGCGCCAGCAGCTTGGGTTACAGTGGGGACACTGAAGCTTTCTTT. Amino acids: CASSLGYSGDTEAFF. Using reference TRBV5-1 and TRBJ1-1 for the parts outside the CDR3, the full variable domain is KAGVTQTPRYLIKTRGQQVTLSCSPISGHRSVSWYQQTPGQGLQFLFEYFSETQRNKGNFPGRFSGRQFSNSRSEMNVSTLELGDSALYLCASSLGYSGDTEAFFGQGTRLTVV.

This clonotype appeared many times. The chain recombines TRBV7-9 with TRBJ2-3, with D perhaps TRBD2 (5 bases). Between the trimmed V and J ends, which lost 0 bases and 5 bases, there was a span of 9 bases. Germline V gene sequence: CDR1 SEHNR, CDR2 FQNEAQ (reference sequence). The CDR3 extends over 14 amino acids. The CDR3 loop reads CASSLAGVLDTQYF. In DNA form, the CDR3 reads TGTGCCAGCAGCTTAGCCGGGGTCTTAGATACGCAGTATTTT.

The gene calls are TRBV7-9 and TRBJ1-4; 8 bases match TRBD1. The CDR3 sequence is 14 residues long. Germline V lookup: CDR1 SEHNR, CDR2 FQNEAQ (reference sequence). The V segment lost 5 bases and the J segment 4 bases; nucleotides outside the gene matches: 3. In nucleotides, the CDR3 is TGTGCCAGCAGCACTACAGGGGGTAATGAAAAACTGTTTTTT. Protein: CASSTTGGNEKLFF.

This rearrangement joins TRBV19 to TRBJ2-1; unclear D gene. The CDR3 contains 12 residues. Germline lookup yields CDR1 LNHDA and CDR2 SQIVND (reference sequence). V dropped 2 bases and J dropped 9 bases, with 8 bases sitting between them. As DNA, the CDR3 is TGTGCCAGTAGTATATTTACGGGTGAGCAGTTCTTC. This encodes CASSIFTGEQFF. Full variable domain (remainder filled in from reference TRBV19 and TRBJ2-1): DGGITQSPKYLFRKEGQNVTLSCEQNLNHDAMYWYRQDPGQGLRLIYYSQIVNDFQKGDIAEGYSVSREKKESFPLTVTSAQKNPTAFYLCASSIFTGEQFFGPGTRLTVL.

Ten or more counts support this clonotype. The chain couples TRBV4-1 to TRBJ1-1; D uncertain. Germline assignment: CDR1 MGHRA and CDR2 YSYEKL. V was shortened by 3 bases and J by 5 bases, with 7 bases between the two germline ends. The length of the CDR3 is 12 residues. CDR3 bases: TGCGCCAGCAGCCATCACGGAACTGAAGCTTTCTTT. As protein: CASSHHGTEAFF.

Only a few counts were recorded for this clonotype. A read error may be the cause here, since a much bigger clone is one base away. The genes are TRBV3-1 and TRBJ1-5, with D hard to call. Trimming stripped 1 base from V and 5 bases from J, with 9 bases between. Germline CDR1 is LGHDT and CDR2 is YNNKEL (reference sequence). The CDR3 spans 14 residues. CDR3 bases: TGTGCCAGCAGCCAAGGTCTCGGGTATCAGCCCCAGCATTTT. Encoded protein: CASSQGLGYQPQHF.

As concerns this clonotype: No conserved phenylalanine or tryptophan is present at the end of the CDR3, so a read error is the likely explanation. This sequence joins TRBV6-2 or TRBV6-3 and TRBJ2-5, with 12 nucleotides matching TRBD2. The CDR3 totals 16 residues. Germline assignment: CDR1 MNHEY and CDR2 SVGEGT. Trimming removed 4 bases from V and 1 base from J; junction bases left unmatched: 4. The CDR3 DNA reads TGTGCCAGCAGTTTCGGACTAGCGGGACTCCAAGAGACCCAGTACTCC. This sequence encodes CASSFGLAGLQETQYS.

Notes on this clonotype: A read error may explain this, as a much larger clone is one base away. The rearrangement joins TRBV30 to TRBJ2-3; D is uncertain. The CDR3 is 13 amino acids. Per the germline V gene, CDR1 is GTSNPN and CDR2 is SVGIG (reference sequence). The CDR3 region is CAWSLTPPDTPYF. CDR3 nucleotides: TGTGCCTGGAGTCTGACTCCCCCAGATACGCCGTATTTT. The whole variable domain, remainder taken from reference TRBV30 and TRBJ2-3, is SQTIHQWPATLVQPVGSPLSLECTVEGTSNPNLYWYRQAAGRGLQLLFYSVGIGQISSEVPQNLSASRPQDRQFILSSKKLLLSDSGFYLCAWSLTPPDTPYFGPGTRLTVL.

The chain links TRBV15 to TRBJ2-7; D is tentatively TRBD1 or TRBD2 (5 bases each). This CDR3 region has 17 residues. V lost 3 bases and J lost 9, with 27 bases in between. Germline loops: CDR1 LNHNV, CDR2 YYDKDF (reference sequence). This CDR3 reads CATSSIQRDGPKSGQYF. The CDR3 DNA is TGTGCCACCAGCAGTATTCAACGGGACGGCCCCAAATCCGGGCAGTACTTC.

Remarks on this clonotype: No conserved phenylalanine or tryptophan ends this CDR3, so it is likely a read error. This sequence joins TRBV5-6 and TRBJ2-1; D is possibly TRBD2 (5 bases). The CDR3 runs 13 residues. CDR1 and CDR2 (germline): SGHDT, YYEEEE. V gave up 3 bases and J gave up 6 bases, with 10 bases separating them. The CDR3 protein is CASSSGFSNEQFL. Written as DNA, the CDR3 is TGTGCCAGCAGCTCGGGATTCTCCAATGAGCAGTTCCTC.

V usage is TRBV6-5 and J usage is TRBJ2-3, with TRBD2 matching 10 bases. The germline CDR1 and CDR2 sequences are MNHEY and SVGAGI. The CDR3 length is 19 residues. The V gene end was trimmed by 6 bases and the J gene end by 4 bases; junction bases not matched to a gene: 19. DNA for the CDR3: TGTGCCAGCAGCCCCCATAGCGGGAGGCCGGGTTTTGGGTCAGATACGCAGTATTTT. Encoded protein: CASSPHSGRPGFGSDTQYF.

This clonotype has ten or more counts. CDR3 residues: CAWSVDVNEKLFF. The CDR3 region has the DNA TGTGCCTGGAGTGTGGACGTTAATGAAAAACTGTTTTTT. The chain recombines TRBV30 with TRBJ1-4; no reliable D call. The germline V and J ends were trimmed by 0 bases and 4 bases, with 6 bases remaining between them. Germline CDR1 reads GTSNPN; CDR2 reads SVGIG (reference sequence). The CDR3 length is 13 residues.

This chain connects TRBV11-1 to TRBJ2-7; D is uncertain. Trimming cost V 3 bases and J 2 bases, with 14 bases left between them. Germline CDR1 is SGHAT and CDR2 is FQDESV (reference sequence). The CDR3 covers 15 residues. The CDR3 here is CASSFTLTETYEQYF. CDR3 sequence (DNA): TGTGCCAGCAGCTTTACTCTAACGGAGACCTACGAGCAGTACTTC.

In DNA form, the CDR3 reads TGTGCCAGTAGTATGGGACTAGCGGGAATCCAAGAGACCCAGTACTTC. This translates into CASSMGLAGIQETQYF. The chain carries TRBV19 and TRBJ2-5; 13 nucleotides agree with TRBD2. The V and J ends lost 3 bases and 1 base, in that order; junction bases with no gene match: 2. Per germline, CDR1 LNHDA and CDR2 SQIVND (reference sequence). The length of the CDR3 is 16 residues.

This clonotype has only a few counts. The CDR3 DNA reads TGTGCCAGCAGCCGGGGACAGGGATATAATTCACCCCTCCACTTT. Translated: CASSRGQGYNSPLHF. This chain joins TRBV7-9 and TRBJ1-6; TRBD1 matches at 9 bases. CDR1 is SEHNR and CDR2 is FQNEAQ in the germline V gene (reference sequence). The V segment lost 5 bases and the J segment 4 bases; nucleotides outside the gene matches: 3. The CDR3 sequence is 15 residues long. Drawing the rest from reference TRBV7-9 and TRBJ1-6, the complete variable domain is DTGVSQNPRHKITKRGQNVTFRCDPISEHNRLYWYRQTLGQGPEFLTYFQNEAQLEKSRLLSDRFSAERPKGSFSTLEIQRTEQGDSAMYLCASSRGQGYNSPLHFGNGTRLTVT.

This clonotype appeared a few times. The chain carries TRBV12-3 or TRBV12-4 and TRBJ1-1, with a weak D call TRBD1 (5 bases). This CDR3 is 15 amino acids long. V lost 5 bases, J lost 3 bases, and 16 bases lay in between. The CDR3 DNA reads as TGTGCCAGCAGTCGGACACCTCGCGGGGACACTGAAGCTTTCTTT. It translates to CASSRTPRGDTEAFF.